These 5 T cell receptor beta chains came from one sample sequenced in a study of response to subunit inactivated influenza vaccine. Using its own MiXCR run on the RT-PCR reads, TCRdb lists one record per CDR3 protein. The sample has roughly 150,000 distinct CDR3 sequences, about a tenth seen once; the top ten hold under 15%. The material sequenced was non-naive T cells sorted from PBMCs, taken 45 days after vaccination. The receptors here all came from a man between 50 and 59 years old who received an inactivated influenza vaccine.

This clonotype was found many times. V and J are TRBV27 and TRBJ2-5; perhaps TRBD2 as D (6 bases). Trimming removed 6 bases at V and 4 bases at J, with 12 bases between. There are 13 residues in the CDR3. Germline CDR1 is MNHEY and CDR2 is SMNVEV (reference sequence). CDR3 nucleotide sequence: TGTGCCAGCAGGGACTACCGGGGAGAGACCCAGTACTTC. This codes for CASRDYRGETQYF.

The CDR3 reads CASSLAGRLAGTDTQYF. Written as DNA, the CDR3 is TGTGCCAGCAGCTTAGCGGGGAGACTAGCGGGAACCGATACGCAGTATTTT. The V call is TRBV7-9, the J call TRBJ2-3, with 11 bases aligning to TRBD2. This CDR3 region has 17 residues. V lost 0 bases, J lost 6 bases, and 8 bases stayed unmatched. In germline, CDR1 is SEHNR, CDR2 FQNEAQ (reference sequence).

This clonotype was seen more than once but under ten times. The rearrangement uses TRBV20-1 and TRBJ2-3; D gene unclear. Trimming shortened V by 3 bases and J by 0 bases, and 10 bases separated the two germline ends. Germline lookup yields CDR1 DFQATT and CDR2 SNEGSKA (reference sequence). The CDR3 extends over 14 amino acids. The CDR3 reads CSARAVSSTDTQYF. DNA of the CDR3: TGCAGTGCTAGGGCAGTATCTAGCACAGATACGCAGTATTTT.

This CDR3 reads CASSYNSPWETQYF. Here the CDR3 DNA reads TGTGCCAGCAGTTACAACAGCCCTTGGGAGACCCAGTACTTC. The chain joins TRBV6-2 or TRBV6-3 to TRBJ2-5; the D is unclear. CDR3 length equals 14 residues. Trimming cost V 2 bases and J 5 bases, with 12 bases left between them. Germline V gene lookup returns CDR1 MNHEY and CDR2 SVGEGT.

This clonotype was seen more than once but under ten times. In nucleotides, the CDR3 is TGTGCCAGCAGCAGACAAGGGCGGGAGGGCTACACCTTC. Protein sequence: CASSRQGREGYTF. V is TRBV6-6 and J is TRBJ1-2; no firm D call. The V gene lost 6 bases and the J gene lost 8 bases, with 16 bases spanning the gap. Germline values: CDR1 MNHNY, CDR2 SVGAGI (reference sequence). The CDR3 is made up of 13 amino acids.